These 30 T cell receptor beta chains were all obtained from the same sample, sequenced in a study of shared clonotypes between healthy human individuals. TCRdb's table, derived via immunoSEQ multiplex PCR, lists solely in-frame clones and lacks some. Seen here are 2.5 million or so clones, more than 90% observed once, and the top ten hold roughly 0.13%. Specimen: naive CD4+ T cells sorted from blood. The subset is: CD45RA+ positively selected. The receptors stem from a man younger than 35 in good health.

The V gene is TRBV1, the J gene TRBJ2-7; the table calls TRBD1, which could not be checked here. TRBV1 is recorded as a pseudogene. This CDR3 contains 15 residues. DNA of the CDR3: TGCACCAGCAGCTGCACCGGGACAGGGGCCTACGAGCAGTACTTC. It translates to CTSSCTGTGAYEQYF.

The V gene is TRBV18, the J gene TRBJ2-5, with D maybe TRBD1 (5 bases). The V gene's germline CDR1 is KGHSH and CDR2 LQKENI. This CDR3 has 14 amino acids. Trimming cost V 5 bases and J 2 bases, with 12 bases left between them. CDR3 DNA sequence: TGTGCCAGCTCAGCGACAGTGGGGCAAGAGACCCAGTACTTC. Protein: CASSATVGQETQYF. Filled out from reference TRBV18 and TRBJ2-5, the complete variable domain reads NAGVMQNPRHLVRRRGQEARLRCSPMKGHSHVYWYRQLPEEGLKFMVYLQKENIIDESGMPKERFSAEFPKEGPSILRIQQVVRGDSAAYFCASSATVGQETQYFGPGTRLLVL.

The rearrangement uses TRBV19 and TRBJ1-5; D call uncertain. This CDR3 spans 14 amino acids. CDR1 is LNHDA and CDR2 is SQIVND in the germline V gene (reference sequence). Trimming shortened V by 5 bases and J by 0 bases, and 8 bases separated the two germline ends. CDR3 region: CASSWAISNQPQHF. The CDR3 DNA is TGTGCCAGTAGTTGGGCGATTAGCAATCAGCCCCAGCATTTT.

The chain uses TRBV7-9 and TRBJ2-3, with a possible D match to TRBD2 (5 bases). Germline V gives CDR1 SEHNR, CDR2 FQNEAQ (reference sequence). The CDR3 is 14 residues long. V lost 5 bases and J lost 3, with 12 bases in between. CDR3 loop: CASSQSLATDTQYF. CDR3 nucleotides: TGTGCCAGCAGCCAATCGCTAGCTACAGATACGCAGTATTTT.

A note on this clone: This same CDR3 is encoded by further DNA sequences in the sample. The genes are TRBV6-5 and TRBJ1-1, with D perhaps matching TRBD1 (6 bases). Trimming took 6 bases from V and 5 from J, leaving 10 bases between them. Germline V gives CDR1 MNHEY, CDR2 SVGAGI. CDR3 length: 12 amino acids. The CDR3: CASRSQGTEAFF. In DNA form, the CDR3 reads TGTGCCAGCAGGTCCCAGGGGACTGAAGCTTTCTTT.

The rearrangement links TRBV28 to TRBJ1-2; D gene unclear. The V end was cut by 3 bases, the J end by 2 bases, with 10 bases between. CDR1 MDHEN and CDR2 SYDVKM come from the germline V gene. This CDR3 region has 14 residues. The CDR3 loop reads CASSLVQRNYGYTF. DNA of the CDR3: TGTGCCAGCAGTTTGGTCCAGAGAAACTATGGCTACACCTTC.

The chain couples TRBV15 to TRBJ1-4; a possible D gene is TRBD1 (5 bases). The germline V gene encodes CDR1 LNHNV and CDR2 YYDKDF (reference sequence). CDR3 length: 16 amino acids. Trimming stripped 3 bases from V and 0 bases from J, with 11 bases between. This CDR3 is CATSRFGGATNEKLFF. The CDR3 DNA reads TGTGCCACCAGCAGGTTTGGGGGAGCAACTAATGAAAAACTGTTTTTT.

To note about this clone: Other DNA variants within this sample encode the same CDR3. The J gene is TRBJ2-7, the V gene TRBV5-1; perhaps TRBD2 as D (6 bases). CDR1 and CDR2 (germline): SGHRS, YFSETQ. The V and J ends lost 2 bases and 4 bases respectively, with 7 bases between them. CDR3 length equals 12 residues. For the CDR3, the DNA is TGCGCCAGCAGCTTTGGGGGGTACGAGCAGTACTTC. It codes for CASSFGGYEQYF. Using reference TRBV5-1 and TRBJ2-7 for the parts outside the CDR3, the full variable domain is KAGVTQTPRYLIKTRGQQVTLSCSPISGHRSVSWYQQTPGQGLQFLFEYFSETQRNKGNFPGRFSGRQFSNSRSEMNVSTLELGDSALYLCASSFGGYEQYFGPGTRLTVT.

V gene TRBV2 combines with J gene TRBJ2-1; 13 bases are a match to TRBD2. The germline V gene has CDR1 SNHLY and CDR2 FYNNEI. This CDR3 spans 15 amino acids. With 10 bases clipped from V and 9 bases from J, the junction kept 12 bases outside the gene matches. CDR3 residues: CANKDGLAGAREQFF. CDR3 sequence (DNA): TGTGCCAATAAAGATGGACTAGCGGGAGCCCGTGAGCAGTTCTTC.

This chain connects TRBV14 to TRBJ1-1; 7 nucleotides match TRBD1. The CDR3 has 17 amino acids. V lost 0 bases to trimming and J lost 0 bases; unmatched junction nucleotides: 7. CDR1 and CDR2 from the germline V gene are SGHDN and FVKESK. The CDR3 DNA reads TGTGCCAGCAGCCAAGAGCGACAGGGCAAAGTGAACACTGAAGCTTTCTTT. It codes for CASSQERQGKVNTEAFF.

Concerning this clone: The identical CDR3 is also encoded by other nucleotide sequences in the sample. CDR3 region: CAISESIQETQYF. As DNA, the CDR3 is TGTGCCATCAGTGAATCGATCCAAGAGACCCAGTACTTC. The V call is TRBV10-3, the J call TRBJ2-5; D remains ambiguous. The V end lost 3 bases, the J end lost 1 base, and 6 bases lay between the germline ends. Germline V lookup: CDR1 ENHRY, CDR2 SYGVKD. This CDR3 region has 13 residues.

V is TRBV21-1 and J is TRBJ1-3; no DNA check was done on the table's D call, TRBD1. TRBV21-1 is a pseudogene. This CDR3 spans 18 amino acids. The CDR3 here is CASSKQSRTGVSGNTIYF. The CDR3 DNA is TGTGCCAGCAGCAAGCAAAGCCGGACAGGAGTGTCTGGAAACACCATATATTTT.

V is TRBV9 and J is TRBJ2-5, with TRBD2 matching 15 bases. Unmatched junction bases numbered 6, after V lost 3 bases and J lost 3 bases. Germline V lookup: CDR1 SGDLS, CDR2 YYNGEE. The CDR3 loop spans 17 amino acids. The CDR3: CASSAGTSGGREETQYF. The DNA for the CDR3 is TGTGCCAGCAGCGCTGGGACTAGCGGGGGGAGGGAAGAGACCCAGTACTTC.

The sample holds a few counts of this clone. The same CDR3 arises from other DNA sequences in this sample as well. The chain recombines TRBV6-5 with TRBJ2-5; D gene unclear. V was pared by 0 bases and J by 9 bases, with 8 bases between. Germline lookup yields CDR1 MNHEY and CDR2 SVGAGI. The CDR3 is 12 amino acids. For the CDR3, the DNA is TGTGCCAGCAGTTACTCGGGGTTGGCCCAGTACTTC. It yields the protein CASSYSGLAQYF.

The rearrangement joins TRBV28 to TRBJ1-3, with TRBD1 as a possible D gene (5 bases). V lost 2 bases and J lost 4, with 18 bases in between. Per the germline V gene, CDR1 is MDHEN and CDR2 is SYDVKM. The CDR3 is 17 amino acids. CDR3 sequence: CASSLGRVWGPGNTIYF. CDR3 in DNA: TGTGCCAGCAGTTTAGGTCGCGTTTGGGGCCCAGGAAACACCATATATTTT. The full variable domain, completed using reference TRBV28 and TRBJ1-3, is DVKVTQSSRYLVKRTGEKVFLECVQDMDHENMFWYRQDPGLGLRLIYFSYDVKMKEKGDIPEGYSVSREKKERFSLILESASTNQTSMYLCASSLGRVWGPGNTIYFGEGSWLTVV.

In DNA form, the CDR3 reads TGCGCCAGCAGCGAAGGCAACTACGAGCAGTACTTC. Protein sequence: CASSEGNYEQYF. This chain joins TRBV5-1 and TRBJ2-7; D unclear. Germline values: CDR1 SGHRS, CDR2 YFSETQ. V was trimmed by 4 bases and J by 3 bases, leaving 8 bases between them. The CDR3 has 12 residues.

J is TRBJ1-5 and V is TRBV6-6, with 7 bases matching TRBD1. The CDR3 sequence is 16 residues long. Unmatched junction bases numbered 4, after V lost 0 bases and J lost 2 bases. The germline gives CDR1 MNHNY, CDR2 SVGAGI (reference sequence). CDR3 in amino acids: CASSYSTGIGNQPQHF. In nucleotides, the CDR3 is TGTGCCAGCAGTTACTCGACAGGGATCGGCAATCAGCCCCAGCATTTT.

The V call is TRBV21-1, the J call TRBJ2-7; the D call in the table, TRBD2, was not verified against the DNA. TRBV21-1 is a documented pseudogene. The CDR3 spans 19 residues. The CDR3 nucleotides read TGTGCCAGCAGCAAAGAGCGTGTTTGGCTAGCGGGAGGGCCGAAAGAGCAGTACTTC. Its protein product is CASSKERVWLAGGPKEQYF.

This rearrangement joins TRBV28 to TRBJ2-7; 14 bases align to TRBD2. V shed 6 bases, J shed 4 bases, and the junction held 5 bases outside the gene matches. Germline V gives CDR1 MDHEN, CDR2 SYDVKM. The CDR3 runs to 15 residues. CDR3 bases: TGTGCCAGCAGACCCCGACTAGCGGGGGGGTACGAGCAGTACTTC. Translated: CASRPRLAGGYEQYF.

In the case of this clone: Other nucleotide sequences in the sample specify the same CDR3. The chain has TRBV5-1 and TRBJ2-3; 10 bases agree with TRBD2. The CDR3 sequence is 14 residues long. Germline CDR1 and CDR2: SGHRS and YFSETQ. Trimming removed 0 bases from V and 5 bases from J; junction bases left unmatched: 0. Here the CDR3 reads CASSLGTSGDTQYF. The DNA for the CDR3 is TGCGCCAGCAGCTTGGGGACTAGCGGAGATACGCAGTATTTT.

This rearrangement joins TRBV19 to TRBJ2-1, with 7 positions matching TRBD1. The CDR3 is 15 residues long. Unmatched junction bases numbered 13, after V lost 6 bases and J lost 8 bases. CDR1 and CDR2 from the germline V gene are LNHDA and SQIVND (reference sequence). In DNA, the CDR3 is TGTGCCAGTAGCAGGGGGTTCCAGGGCCGGGATGAGCAGTTCTTC. Translated, it gives CASSRGFQGRDEQFF.

CDR3 region: CASSLSSGTGGRPLHF. The CDR3 bases are TGTGCCAGCAGCTTAAGCTCCGGGACAGGGGGGAGGCCCCTCCACTTT. The genes are TRBV5-6 and TRBJ1-6; 11 bases are a match to TRBD1. Germline V gene lookup returns CDR1 SGHDT and CDR2 YYEEEE. Germline trimming cut 2 bases from V and 13 bases from J; bases unmatched to any gene: 11. The CDR3 consists of 16 residues.

A remark on this clone: Other DNA sequences in the sample encode the same CDR3. The rearrangement joins TRBV6-1 to TRBJ1-5; weak D call: TRBD1 (6 bases). The CDR3 extends over 14 amino acids. Trimming took off 4 bases at V and 2 bases at J, with 9 bases between the two ends. Germline CDR1 is MNHNS and CDR2 is SASEGT. The CDR3 sequence: CASSGPGGNQPQHF. The CDR3 DNA sequence: TGTGCCAGCAGTGGCCCAGGGGGCAATCAGCCCCAGCATTTT.

This chain links TRBV10-3 with TRBJ2-7; 8 nucleotides agree with TRBD1. CDR3 length equals 13 residues. CDR1 and CDR2 (germline): ENHRY, SYGVKD. CDR3 DNA: TGTGCGTCCACCGGACAGGGTCACTACGAGCAGTACTTC. Translation: CASTGQGHYEQYF.

For the CDR3, the DNA is TGTGCCAGCAGTTACGCACAGGGGGATTCGGCTGAAGCTTTCTTT. Translating gives CASSYAQGDSAEAFF. V and J are TRBV6-5 and TRBJ1-1; 8 positions agree with TRBD1. The V gene end was trimmed by 2 bases and the J gene end by 6 bases; junction bases not matched to a gene: 8. The CDR3 sequence is 15 residues long. CDR1 is MNHEY, CDR2 SVGAGI, per germline.

Regarding this clone: The sample carries other DNA sequences with the same CDR3. The chain is built from TRBV5-1 and TRBJ2-6; weak D call: TRBD1 (6 bases). V was shortened by 4 bases and J by 3 bases, with 11 bases between the two germline ends. CDR1 and CDR2 from the germline V gene are SGHRS and YFSETQ. CDR3 length: 15 residues. The CDR3 reads CASSLGQSGANVLTF. CDR3 DNA: TGCGCCAGCAGCCTGGGACAAAGTGGGGCCAACGTCCTGACTTTC. Full variable domain (outside the CDR3, taken from reference TRBV5-1 and TRBJ2-6): KAGVTQTPRYLIKTRGQQVTLSCSPISGHRSVSWYQQTPGQGLQFLFEYFSETQRNKGNFPGRFSGRQFSNSRSEMNVSTLELGDSALYLCASSLGQSGANVLTFGAGSRLTVL.

The V gene is TRBV12-5, the J gene TRBJ2-7, with D maybe TRBD1 (6 bases). Germline CDR1 reads LGHNT; CDR2 reads FRNRAP. This CDR3 comprises 15 residues. V lost 6 bases and J lost 5, with 20 bases in between. CDR3 nucleotides: TGTGCTAGTGGCCGGAAACCGACAGGTAAGGACGAGCAGTACTTC. Protein: CASGRKPTGKDEQYF. The full variable domain, completed using reference TRBV12-5 and TRBJ2-7, is DARVTQTPRHKVTEMGQEVTMRCQPILGHNTVFWYRQTMMQGLELLAYFRNRAPLDDSGMPKDRFSAEMPDATLATLKIQPSEPRDSAVYFCASGRKPTGKDEQYFGPGTRLTVT.

The table lists this clone with a few counts. Other DNA sequences in this specimen translate into the identical CDR3. The chain recombines TRBV9 with TRBJ2-3, with TRBD2 matching over 13 bases. Germline V gene sequence: CDR1 SGDLS, CDR2 YYNGEE. This CDR3 is built from 16 residues. The V and J ends lost 0 bases and 6 bases, in that order; junction bases with no gene match: 4. The CDR3 region is CASSVDGTSGADTQYF. The CDR3 DNA reads as TGTGCCAGCAGCGTAGACGGGACTAGCGGGGCGGATACGCAGTATTTT.

V and J are TRBV19 and TRBJ2-3, with 14 bases fitting TRBD2. This CDR3 spans 16 amino acids. Per germline, CDR1 LNHDA and CDR2 SQIVND (reference sequence). With 6 bases clipped from V and 2 bases from J, the junction kept 4 bases outside the gene matches. The CDR3 sequence: CASRTSGGAATDTQYF. The CDR3 DNA is TGTGCCAGTAGGACTAGCGGGGGGGCCGCCACAGATACGCAGTATTTT.

The rearrangement links TRBV11-2 to TRBJ2-7, with 10 bases identical to TRBD2. The J segment lost 5 bases and the V segment lost 4 bases, leaving 8 bases of the junction unmatched. The CDR3 contains 15 residues. Germline V gene lookup returns CDR1 SGHAT and CDR2 FQNNGV. Here the CDR3 reads CASSSELAGAHEQYF. CDR3 DNA: TGTGCCAGCAGCTCTGAGCTAGCGGGAGCCCACGAGCAGTACTTC.